These 18 T cell receptor beta chains share one sample of origin, sequenced in a study of blood T cell repertoires in COVID-19. The assay was immunoSEQ multiplex PCR, and TCRdb's table has in-frame clones only and misses some. The sample lists 95,000 to 120,000 clones, roughly 85% occurring once. The sequencing sample was made of peripheral blood. The receptors come from a human donor in a cohort sampled during active COVID-19.

The J gene is TRBJ2-1, the V gene TRBV2; 14 bases are a match to TRBD2. CDR1 is SNHLY, CDR2 FYNNEI, per germline. The CDR3 covers 15 residues. Losses at the gene ends were 1 base for V and 9 bases for J; bases not matched to a gene: 2. CDR3 DNA sequence: TGTGCCAGCAGTGAAGGACTAGCGGGGGGGCTTGAGCAGTTCTTC. Amino acids: CASSEGLAGGLEQFF.

A few counts support this clone. V is TRBV15 and J is TRBJ1-4; 7 bases line up with TRBD1. The J segment lost 7 bases and the V segment lost 1 base, leaving 6 bases of the junction unmatched. Germline values: CDR1 LNHNV, CDR2 YYDKDF (reference sequence). CDR3 size: 15 residues. CDR3 DNA: TGTGCCACCAGCAGAGCGACAGGGATCGTTGAAAAACTGTTTTTT. It specifies CATSRATGIVEKLFF.

The chain joins TRBV9 to TRBJ2-2, with D possibly TRBD1 on 6 matching bases. The length of the CDR3 is 15 residues. The V end lost 2 bases, the J end lost 2 bases, and 10 bases lay between the germline ends. Germline-derived CDR1 and CDR2 are SGDLS and YYNGEE. CDR3 nucleotide sequence: TGTGCCAGCAGCGTGGAAGGGACAAACACCGGGGAGCTGTTTTTT. Protein product: CASSVEGTNTGELFF. Together with reference TRBV9 and TRBJ2-2, the CDR3 gives the full variable domain: DSGVTQTPKHLITATGQRVTLRCSPRSGDLSVYWYQQSLDQGLQFLIQYYNGEERAKGNILERFSAQQFPDLHSELNLSSLELGDSALYFCASSVEGTNTGELFFGEGSRLTVL.

This clone showed up just once. The rearrangement uses TRBV9 and TRBJ2-7; D is possibly TRBD2 (7 bases). The germline V gene has CDR1 SGDLS and CDR2 YYNGEE. Deletions cut 7 bases from V and 0 bases from J, with 8 bases between. The CDR3 is 12 amino acids. The DNA of the CDR3 is TGTGCCAGCGCGGGGGCCTCCTACGAGCAGTACTTC. It codes for CASAGASYEQYF.

This sequence joins TRBV5-4 and TRBJ2-3, with TRBD2 as a possible D gene (6 bases). This CDR3 is built from 14 residues. Germline CDR1 SGHNT, CDR2 YYREEE (reference sequence). V lost 4 bases, J lost 3 bases, and 12 bases lay in between. CDR3 DNA sequence: TGTGCCAGCAGCACCCGGGACTTAACAGATACGCAGTATTTT. Protein sequence: CASSTRDLTDTQYF.

This clone was counted a single time. J is TRBJ2-2 and V is TRBV5-1; D remains unclear. Trimming cost V 0 bases and J 4 bases, with 7 bases left between them. The CDR3 spans 14 residues. CDR1 and CDR2 (germline): SGHRS, YFSETQ. The CDR3 DNA sequence: TGCGCCAGCAGCTTGGCCTTAATCACCGGGGAGCTGTTTTTT. It specifies CASSLALITGELFF.

V is TRBV30 and J is TRBJ2-1; no firm D call. The CDR3 has 13 amino acids. V was pared by 0 bases and J by 5 bases, with 8 bases between. CDR1 is GTSNPN and CDR2 is SVGIG in the germline V gene (reference sequence). In DNA form, the CDR3 reads TGTGCCTGGAGTGTAGAACTACACAATGAGCAGTTCTTC. As protein: CAWSVELHNEQFF. The full variable domain, its missing parts supplied by reference TRBV30 and TRBJ2-1, is SQTIHQWPATLVQPVGSPLSLECTVEGTSNPNLYWYRQAAGRGLQLLFYSVGIGQISSEVPQNLSASRPQDRQFILSSKKLLLSDSGFYLCAWSVELHNEQFFGPGTRLTVL.

The rearrangement links TRBV19 to TRBJ1-5, with unresolved D. Germline V gene lookup returns CDR1 LNHDA and CDR2 SQIVND (reference sequence). V lost 4 bases to trimming and J lost 2 bases, with 3 bases between them. The CDR3 is made up of 12 amino acids. The CDR3 reads CASSRRNQPQHF. In nucleotides, the CDR3 is TGTGCCAGTAGTAGGCGCAATCAGCCCCAGCATTTT. Variable domain in full (rest from reference TRBV19 and TRBJ1-5): DGGITQSPKYLFRKEGQNVTLSCEQNLNHDAMYWYRQDPGQGLRLIYYSQIVNDFQKGDIAEGYSVSREKKESFPLTVTSAQKNPTAFYLCASSRRNQPQHFGDGTRLSIL.

The chain links TRBV3-1 (or the pseudogene TRBV3-2) to TRBJ1-2; tentatively, D is TRBD1 (5 bases). This CDR3 contains 14 residues. The germline gives CDR1 LGHDT, CDR2 YNNKEL (reference sequence). The V and J ends lost 2 bases and 4 bases respectively, with 11 bases between them. The CDR3, as DNA: TGTGCCAGCAGCCAACGGGGGACCGTCTATGGCTACACCTTC. Amino acids: CASSQRGTVYGYTF.

This sequence joins TRBV5-8 and TRBJ2-1; maybe TRBD1 (8 bases). The germline V gene has CDR1 SGHTS and CDR2 YDEGEE. V lost 4 bases and J lost 4, with 18 bases in between. There are 16 residues in the CDR3. The CDR3 sequence: CASSAEQGGNYNEQFF. DNA for the CDR3: TGTGCCAGCAGCGCAGAACAGGGGGGGAATTACAATGAGCAGTTCTTC.

The V gene is TRBV18, the J gene TRBJ2-5; 11 nucleotides agree with TRBD2. V was pared by 3 bases and J by 5 bases, with 2 bases of the junction left unmatched. Germline V gene lookup returns CDR1 KGHSH and CDR2 LQKENI. The CDR3 covers 14 residues. The CDR3 protein is CASSPTSGEETQYF. For the CDR3, the DNA is TGTGCCAGCTCACCGACTAGCGGGGAGGAGACCCAGTACTTC.

This clone occurred once. This chain connects TRBV5-1 to TRBJ1-2; 7 nucleotides line up with TRBD1. The V and J ends lost 4 bases and 8 bases, in that order; junction bases with no gene match: 11. Per germline, CDR1 SGHRS and CDR2 YFSETQ. The CDR3 length is 14 residues. CDR3 in amino acids: CASSLIDREYGYTF. The CDR3 DNA reads as TGCGCCAGCAGCCTCATTGACAGGGAATACGGCTACACCTTC.

The chain recombines TRBV6-5 with TRBJ2-7, with D perhaps matching TRBD1 (7 bases). Germline assignment: CDR1 MNHEY and CDR2 SVGAGI. CDR3 length equals 15 residues. V was shortened by 0 bases and J by 4 bases, with 13 bases between the two germline ends. CDR3 loop: CASSYSRRGQYEQYF. The CDR3 DNA is TGTGCCAGCAGTTACTCGAGGAGGGGACAGTACGAGCAGTACTTC.

The chain couples TRBV6-5 to TRBJ1-1, with a weak D call TRBD1 (5 bases). This CDR3 has 15 amino acids. V lost 4 bases to trimming and J lost 0 bases, with 12 bases between them. Germline V gene sequence: CDR1 MNHEY, CDR2 SVGAGI. Here the CDR3 DNA reads TGTGCCAGCAGTTCAACGACAGTAATGAACACTGAAGCTTTCTTT. This translates into CASSSTTVMNTEAFF.

The genes are TRBV3-1 (or the pseudogene TRBV3-2) and TRBJ2-3, with TRBD2 matching 10 bases. Germline CDR1 reads LGHDT; CDR2 reads YNNKEL (reference sequence). The CDR3 is 16 residues long. V trimming: 2 bases; J trimming: 3 bases; junction bases outside the gene matches: 5. This chain's CDR3 is CASSQISGGGTDTQYF. DNA of the CDR3: TGTGCCAGCAGCCAAATCAGCGGGGGGGGGACAGATACGCAGTATTTT.

A few counts support this clone. J is TRBJ2-7 and V is TRBV7-2, with TRBD2 matching 8 bases. Germline CDR1 and CDR2: SGHTA and FQGNSA. The CDR3 contains 16 residues. V was clipped by 0 bases and J by 1 base; unmatched bases: 5. CDR3 bases: TGTGCCAGCAGCTTAGCGGTAGCGGGGCAATCCTACGAGCAGTACTTC. Its translation: CASSLAVAGQSYEQYF.

This sequence joins TRBV10-3 and TRBJ2-1, with TRBD2 matching over 10 bases. Germline V gives CDR1 ENHRY, CDR2 SYGVKD. V trimming: 8 bases; J trimming: 9 bases; junction bases outside the gene matches: 13. The CDR3 runs to 15 residues. The CDR3 sequence is CAIGTLLAGSTEQFF. The CDR3 bases are TGTGCCATCGGTACGCTACTAGCGGGGTCCACTGAGCAGTTCTTC.

The chain joins TRBV7-2 to TRBJ1-2, with 7 bases lining up with TRBD1. CDR1 is SGHTA and CDR2 is FQGNSA in the germline V gene. This CDR3 contains 15 residues. V gave up 4 bases and J gave up 7 bases; unmatched junction bases: 12. The CDR3 DNA follows: TGTGCCAGCAGCTCCTCGACAGGGATAATTGGTGGCTACACCTTC. This codes for CASSSSTGIIGGYTF.